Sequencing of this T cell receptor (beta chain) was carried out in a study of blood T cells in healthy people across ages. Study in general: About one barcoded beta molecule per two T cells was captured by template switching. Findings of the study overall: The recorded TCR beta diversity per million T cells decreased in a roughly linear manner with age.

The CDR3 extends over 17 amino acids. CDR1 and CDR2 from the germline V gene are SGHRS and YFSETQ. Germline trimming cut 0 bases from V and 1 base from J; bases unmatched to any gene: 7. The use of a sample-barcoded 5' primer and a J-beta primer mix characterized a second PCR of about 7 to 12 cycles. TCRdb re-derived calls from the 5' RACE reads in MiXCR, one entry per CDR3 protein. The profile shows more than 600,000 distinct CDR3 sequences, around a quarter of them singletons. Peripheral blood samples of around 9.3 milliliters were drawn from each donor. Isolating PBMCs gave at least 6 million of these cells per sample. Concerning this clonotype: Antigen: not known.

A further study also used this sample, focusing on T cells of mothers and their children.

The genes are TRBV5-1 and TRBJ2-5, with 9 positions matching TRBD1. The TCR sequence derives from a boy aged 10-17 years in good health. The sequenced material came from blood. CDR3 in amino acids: CASSLAGQGRGQETQYF. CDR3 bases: TGCGCCAGCAGCTTGGCGGGACAGGGAAGGGGCCAAGAGACCCAGTACTTC. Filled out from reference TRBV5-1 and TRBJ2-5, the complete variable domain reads KAGVTQTPRYLIKTRGQQVTLSCSPISGHRSVSWYQQTPGQGLQFLFEYFSETQRNKGNFPGRFSGRQFSNSRSEMNVSTLELGDSALYLCASSLAGQGRGQETQYFGPGTRLLVL.